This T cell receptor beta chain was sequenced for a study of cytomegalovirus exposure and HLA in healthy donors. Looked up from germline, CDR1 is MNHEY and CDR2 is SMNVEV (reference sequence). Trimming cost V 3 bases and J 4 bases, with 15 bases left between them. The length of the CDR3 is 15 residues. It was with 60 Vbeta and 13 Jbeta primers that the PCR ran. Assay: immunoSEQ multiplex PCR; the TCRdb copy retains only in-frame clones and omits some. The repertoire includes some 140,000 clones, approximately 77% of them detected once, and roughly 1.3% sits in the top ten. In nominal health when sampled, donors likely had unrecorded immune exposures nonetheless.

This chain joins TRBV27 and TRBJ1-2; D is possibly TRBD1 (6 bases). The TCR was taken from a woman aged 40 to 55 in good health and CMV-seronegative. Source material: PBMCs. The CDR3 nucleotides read TGTGCCAGCAGTTTCCGTTACAGGGAGGGCTATGGCTACACCTTC. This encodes CASSFRYREGYGYTF.